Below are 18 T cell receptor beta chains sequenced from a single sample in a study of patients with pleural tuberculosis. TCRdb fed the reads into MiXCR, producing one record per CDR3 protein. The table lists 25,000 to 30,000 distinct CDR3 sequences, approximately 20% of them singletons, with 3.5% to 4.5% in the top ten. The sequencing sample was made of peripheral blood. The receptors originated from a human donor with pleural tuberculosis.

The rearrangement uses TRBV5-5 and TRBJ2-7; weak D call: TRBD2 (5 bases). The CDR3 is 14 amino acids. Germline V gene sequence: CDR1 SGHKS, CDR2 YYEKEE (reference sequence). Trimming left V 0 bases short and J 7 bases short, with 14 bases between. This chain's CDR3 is CASSLVSGRGEQYF. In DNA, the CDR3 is TGTGCCAGCAGCTTGGTAAGCGGACGGGGAGAGCAGTACTTC. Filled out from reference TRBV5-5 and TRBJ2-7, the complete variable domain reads DAGVTQSPTHLIKTRGQQVTLRCSPISGHKSVSWYQQVLGQGPQFIFQYYEKEERGRGNFPDRFSARQFPNYSSELNVNALLLGDSALYLCASSLVSGRGEQYFGPGTRLTVT.

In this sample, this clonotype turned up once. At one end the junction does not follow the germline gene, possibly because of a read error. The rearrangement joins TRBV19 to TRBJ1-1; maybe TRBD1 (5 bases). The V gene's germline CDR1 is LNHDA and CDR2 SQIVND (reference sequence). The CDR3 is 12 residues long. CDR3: CSSILRQTEAFF. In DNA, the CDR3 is TGTTCCAGTATCCTCAGACAGACCGAAGCTTTCTTT.

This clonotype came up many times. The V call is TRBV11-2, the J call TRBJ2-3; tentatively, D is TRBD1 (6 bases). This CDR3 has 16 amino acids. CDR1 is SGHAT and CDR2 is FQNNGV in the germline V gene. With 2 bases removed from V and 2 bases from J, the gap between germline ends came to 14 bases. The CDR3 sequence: CASSLQGTGITDTQYF. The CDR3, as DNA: TGTGCCAGCAGCTTACAAGGAACAGGGATCACAGATACGCAGTATTTT.

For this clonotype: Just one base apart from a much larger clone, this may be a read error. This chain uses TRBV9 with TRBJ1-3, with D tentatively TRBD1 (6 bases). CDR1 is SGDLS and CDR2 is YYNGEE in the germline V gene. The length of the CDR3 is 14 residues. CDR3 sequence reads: CASSAQGTGNTMYF. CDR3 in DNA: TGTGCCAGCAGCGCACAGGGAACTGGAAACACCATGTATTTT.

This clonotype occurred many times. CDR3: CASSLNWAGGPDTQYF. DNA for the CDR3: TGTGCCAGCAGCTTAAACTGGGCGGGAGGCCCCGATACGCAGTATTTT. The gene calls are TRBV7-2 and TRBJ2-3; TRBD2 matches at 8 bases. Germline CDR1 SGHTA, CDR2 FQGNSA. V trimming: 2 bases; J trimming: 6 bases; junction bases outside the gene matches: 10. The CDR3 covers 16 residues.

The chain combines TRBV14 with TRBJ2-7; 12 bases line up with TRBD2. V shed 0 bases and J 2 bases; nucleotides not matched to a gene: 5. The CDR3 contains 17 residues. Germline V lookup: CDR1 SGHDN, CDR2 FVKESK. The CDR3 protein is CASSQDRLAGGTYEQYF. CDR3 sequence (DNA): TGTGCCAGCAGCCAAGATCGGCTAGCGGGGGGGACCTACGAGCAGTACTTC.

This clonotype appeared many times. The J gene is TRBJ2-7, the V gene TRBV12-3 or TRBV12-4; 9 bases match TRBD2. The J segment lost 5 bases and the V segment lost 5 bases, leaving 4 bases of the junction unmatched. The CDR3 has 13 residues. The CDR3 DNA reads TGTGCCAGCAGTATAGGACTAGCGAACGAGCAGTACTTC. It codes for CASSIGLANEQYF.

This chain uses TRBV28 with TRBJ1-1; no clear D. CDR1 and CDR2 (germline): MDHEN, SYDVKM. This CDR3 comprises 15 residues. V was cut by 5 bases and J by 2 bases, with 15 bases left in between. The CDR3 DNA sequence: TGTGCCAGCAGTGAAGTTCGGGGTCGAAACACTGAAGCTTTCTTT. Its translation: CASSEVRGRNTEAFF.

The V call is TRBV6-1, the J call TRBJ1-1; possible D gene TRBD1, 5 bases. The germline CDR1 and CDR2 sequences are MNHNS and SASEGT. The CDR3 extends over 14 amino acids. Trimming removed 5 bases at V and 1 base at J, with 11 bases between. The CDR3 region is CASSWDWGNTEAFF. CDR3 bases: TGTGCCAGCAGTTGGGACTGGGGGAACACTGAAGCTTTCTTT.

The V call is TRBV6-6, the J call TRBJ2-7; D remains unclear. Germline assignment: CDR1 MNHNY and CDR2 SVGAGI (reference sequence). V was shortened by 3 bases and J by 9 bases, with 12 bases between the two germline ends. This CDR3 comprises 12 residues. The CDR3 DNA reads TGTGCCAGCAGTTATGCAAGAGGTCCGCAGTACTTC. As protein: CASSYARGPQYF.

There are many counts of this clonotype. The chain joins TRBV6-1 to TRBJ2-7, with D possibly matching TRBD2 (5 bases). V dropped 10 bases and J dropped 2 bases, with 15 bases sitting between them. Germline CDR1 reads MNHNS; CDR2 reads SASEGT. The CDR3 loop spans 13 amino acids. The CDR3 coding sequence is TGTGCCACCTGGGAGCTAAACGCCTACGAGCAGTACTTC. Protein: CATWELNAYEQYF.

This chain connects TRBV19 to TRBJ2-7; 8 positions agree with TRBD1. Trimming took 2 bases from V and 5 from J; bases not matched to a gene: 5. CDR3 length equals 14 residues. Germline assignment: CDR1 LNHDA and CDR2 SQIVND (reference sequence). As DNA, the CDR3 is TGTGCCAGTAGTATAAGGGCAGGGGGCCACGAGCAGTACTTC. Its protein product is CASSIRAGGHEQYF.

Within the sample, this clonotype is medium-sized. The CDR3 coding sequence is TGTGCCAGCAGTTTAAAGAGATTCTATGGCTACACCTTC. Amino acids: CASSLKRFYGYTF. This rearrangement joins TRBV27 to TRBJ1-2; no reliable D call. The germline gives CDR1 MNHEY, CDR2 SMNVEV (reference sequence). The length of the CDR3 is 13 residues. Between the trimmed V and J ends, which lost 2 bases and 4 bases, there was a span of 8 bases.

CDR3 sequence reads: CAWFTFEGSHYGYTF. The CDR3 DNA follows: TGTGCCTGGTTTACTTTCGAGGGCAGTCACTATGGCTACACCTTC. V is TRBV30 and J is TRBJ1-2; D gene uncertain. Per the germline V gene, CDR1 is GTSNPN and CDR2 is SVGIG (reference sequence). The CDR3 loop spans 15 amino acids. Trimming stripped 5 bases from V and 3 bases from J, with 19 bases between.

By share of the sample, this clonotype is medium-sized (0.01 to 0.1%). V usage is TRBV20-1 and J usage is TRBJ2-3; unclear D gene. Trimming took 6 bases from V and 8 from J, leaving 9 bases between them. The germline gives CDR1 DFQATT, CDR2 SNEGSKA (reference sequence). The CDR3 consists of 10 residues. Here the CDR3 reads CSAELATQYF. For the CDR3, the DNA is TGCAGTGCGGAGTTAGCTACGCAGTATTTT.

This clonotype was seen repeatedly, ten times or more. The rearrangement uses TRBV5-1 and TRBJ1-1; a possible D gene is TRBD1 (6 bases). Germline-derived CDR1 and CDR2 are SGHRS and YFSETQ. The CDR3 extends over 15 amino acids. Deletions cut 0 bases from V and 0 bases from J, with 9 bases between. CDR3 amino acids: CASSLEGGLNTEAFF. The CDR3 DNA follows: TGCGCCAGCAGCTTGGAAGGGGGATTGAACACTGAAGCTTTCTTT. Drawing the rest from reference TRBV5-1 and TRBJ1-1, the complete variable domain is KAGVTQTPRYLIKTRGQQVTLSCSPISGHRSVSWYQQTPGQGLQFLFEYFSETQRNKGNFPGRFSGRQFSNSRSEMNVSTLELGDSALYLCASSLEGGLNTEAFFGQGTRLTVV.

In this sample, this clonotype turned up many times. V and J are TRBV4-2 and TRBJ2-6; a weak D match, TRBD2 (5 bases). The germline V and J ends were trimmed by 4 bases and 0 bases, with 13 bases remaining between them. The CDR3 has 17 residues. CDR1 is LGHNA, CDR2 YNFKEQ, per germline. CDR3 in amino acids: CASSLASRLSGANVLTF. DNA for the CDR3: TGTGCCAGCAGCCTTGCTAGCAGACTCTCTGGGGCCAACGTCCTGACTTTC.

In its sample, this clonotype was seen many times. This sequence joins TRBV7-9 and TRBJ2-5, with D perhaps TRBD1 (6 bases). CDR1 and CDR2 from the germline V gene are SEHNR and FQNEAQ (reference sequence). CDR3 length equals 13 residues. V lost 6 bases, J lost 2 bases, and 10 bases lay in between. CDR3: CASSHGQQETQYF. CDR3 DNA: TGTGCCAGCAGTCATGGACAGCAAGAGACCCAGTACTTC.